Reported below is one T cell receptor (beta chain). This specimen belongs to a study of blood T cell repertoires in COVID-19. Overall study context: Some COVID-19 samples were acute and others convalescent; all came from the United States, Italy and Spain. From T cells, B-cell-depleted T cells, or PBMCs came the material, which was cDNA or gDNA.

Trimming cost V 8 bases and J 3 bases, with 7 bases left between them. Germline V gives CDR1 LNHDA, CDR2 SQIVND (reference sequence). CDR3 length equals 12 residues. In the authors' methods: Scientists estimated how many nucleated cells there were by amplifying reference gene primers. TCRdb's table, derived via immunoSEQ multiplex PCR, lists solely in-frame clones and lacks some. That table supplies the V and J calls and clone size; D and trimming were determined from the DNA. The sample has 55,000 to 90,000 clones, around 81% seen once; the top ten hold 4.5%. The clonotype comes from a woman aged 60-75 years with acute or convalescent COVID-19. The sample taken for sequencing was peripheral blood. V is TRBV19 and J is TRBJ2-2; D possibly corresponds to TRBD1 (6 bases). The CDR3 bases are TGTGCCAGTCGACAGGACACCGGGGAGCTGTTTTTT. This sequence encodes CASRQDTGELFF.